The 8 T cell receptor beta chains reported below all come from one sample, sequenced in a study of draining lymph node invasion in breast cancer. Cells sorted as CD4+ CD45RA- CD25- were taken as memory conventional CD4 T cells. MiXCR was run by TCRdb on the bulk RNA-seq reads, yielding one entry per CDR3 protein. The profile shows over 3,000 distinct CDR3 sequences, roughly 80% of them singletons. Sequenced: sorted memory CD4+ effector T cells from a lymph node. Receptor source: a female donor with luminal breast cancer.

The rearrangement uses TRBV7-9 and TRBJ2-5, with D possibly TRBD1 on 5 matching bases. Trimming took 1 base from V and 2 from J, leaving 8 bases between them. The CDR3 is made up of 14 amino acids. Germline values: CDR1 SEHNR, CDR2 FQNEAQ (reference sequence). CDR3 bases: TGTGCCAGCAGCTTAGGGGGCGGACAAGAGACCCAGTACTTC. Its translation: CASSLGGGQETQYF. The full variable domain, rest sourced from reference TRBV7-9 and TRBJ2-5, is DTGVSQNPRHKITKRGQNVTFRCDPISEHNRLYWYRQTLGQGPEFLTYFQNEAQLEKSRLLSDRFSAERPKGSFSTLEIQRTEQGDSAMYLCASSLGGGQETQYFGPGTRLLVL.

The chain carries TRBV7-9 and TRBJ2-1; weak D call: TRBD1 (5 bases). The CDR3 spans 11 residues. V was shortened by 5 bases and J by 8 bases, with 7 bases between the two germline ends. Germline V gives CDR1 SEHNR, CDR2 FQNEAQ (reference sequence). CDR3 nucleotides: TGTGCCAGCAGCCTAGGGGATGAGCAGTTCTTC. Translated: CASSLGDEQFF.

The genes are TRBV11-2 and TRBJ2-5; 10 nucleotides agree with TRBD1. The length of the CDR3 is 14 residues. Germline V gene lookup returns CDR1 SGHAT and CDR2 FQNNGV. The V segment lost 5 bases and the J segment 5 bases; nucleotides outside the gene matches: 5. CDR3 loop: CASSVGQGRETQYF. The DNA for the CDR3 is TGTGCCAGCAGCGTGGGACAGGGGAGGGAGACCCAGTACTTC.

The J gene is TRBJ2-7, the V gene TRBV6-6; 12 bases are shared with TRBD2. Trimming removed 0 bases from V and 0 bases from J; junction bases left unmatched: 3. This CDR3 has 17 amino acids. Germline lookup yields CDR1 MNHNY and CDR2 SVGAGI (reference sequence). The CDR3 reads CASSYSGGLAGSYEQYF. The CDR3 DNA follows: TGTGCCAGCAGTTACTCGGGGGGACTAGCGGGCTCCTACGAGCAGTACTTC.

The chain links TRBV5-1 to TRBJ1-3; 9 bases match TRBD1. The CDR3 length is 14 residues. V trimming: 7 bases; J trimming: 0 bases; junction bases outside the gene matches: 2. Germline CDR1 SGHRS, CDR2 YFSETQ. CDR3: CASGDRASGNTIYF. Written as DNA, the CDR3 is TGCGCCAGCGGGGACAGGGCCTCTGGAAACACCATATATTTT.

V and J are TRBV7-2 and TRBJ2-2; 7 nucleotides agree with TRBD1. Germline V gene lookup returns CDR1 SGHTA and CDR2 FQGNSA. The CDR3 sequence is 15 residues long. V lost 8 bases and J lost 1; bases outside the gene matches: 7. The CDR3 region has the DNA TGTGCCAGCGGGGGACAGCCTCAGAACACCGGGGAGCTGTTTTTT. This encodes CASGGQPQNTGELFF.

The CDR3 DNA reads as TGCAGTGCTACAGACGATCCAGATCAGCCCCAGCATTTT. Translation: CSATDDPDQPQHF. The chain couples TRBV20-1 to TRBJ1-5; no clear D gene. Trimming took off 4 bases at V and 5 bases at J, with 12 bases between the two ends. Germline V gene data show CDR1 as DFQATT and CDR2 as SNEGSKA (reference sequence). The CDR3 consists of 13 residues.

The rearrangement uses TRBV6-2 or TRBV6-3 and TRBJ1-1; D remains ambiguous. Germline CDR1 is MNHEY and CDR2 is SVGEGT. This CDR3 has 13 residues. V gave up 2 bases and J gave up 6 bases, with 10 bases separating them. This CDR3 reads CASSYGEAPEAFF. DNA for the CDR3: TGTGCCAGCAGTTACGGGGAGGCGCCTGAAGCTTTCTTT.